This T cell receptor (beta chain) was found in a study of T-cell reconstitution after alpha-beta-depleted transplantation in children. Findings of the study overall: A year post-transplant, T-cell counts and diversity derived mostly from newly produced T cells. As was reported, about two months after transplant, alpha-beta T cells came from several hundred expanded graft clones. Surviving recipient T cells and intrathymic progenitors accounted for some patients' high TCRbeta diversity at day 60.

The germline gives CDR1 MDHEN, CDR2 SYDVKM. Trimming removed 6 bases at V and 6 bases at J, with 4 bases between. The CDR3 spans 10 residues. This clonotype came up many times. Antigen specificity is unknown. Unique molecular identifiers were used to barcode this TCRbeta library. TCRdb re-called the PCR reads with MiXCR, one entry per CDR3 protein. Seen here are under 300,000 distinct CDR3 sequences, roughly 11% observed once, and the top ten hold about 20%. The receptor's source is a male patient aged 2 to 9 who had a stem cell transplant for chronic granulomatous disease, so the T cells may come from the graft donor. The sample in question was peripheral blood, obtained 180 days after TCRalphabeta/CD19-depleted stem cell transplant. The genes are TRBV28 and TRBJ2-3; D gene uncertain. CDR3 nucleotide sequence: TGTGCCAGCAGCCGGGATACGCAGTATTTT. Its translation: CASSRDTQYF.